What follows are 14 T cell receptor beta chains derived from one specimen sequenced in a study of T-cell reconstitution after alpha-beta-depleted transplantation in children. The TCRbeta library was prepared with unique molecular identifiers. A single record per CDR3 protein comes from TCRdb applying MiXCR to the PCR reads. The table has about 690,000 distinct CDR3 sequences, roughly 17% seen once; the top ten hold approximately 1%. The sequencing used PBMCs from the stem cell graft donor, collected from the stem cell graft. These receptors came from a human donor who donated a stem cell graft to a child with acute myeloid leukemia.

The genes are TRBV29-1 and TRBJ2-3; either TRBD1 or TRBD2 may fit D (6 bases each). Germline CDR1 reads SQVTM; CDR2 reads ANQGSEA. The CDR3 runs 15 residues. Deletions cut 1 base from V and 4 bases from J, with 15 bases between. The DNA for the CDR3 is TGCAGCGTTGAAGGATCCGGGGGCGGGGCAGATACGCAGTATTTT. Amino acids: CSVEGSGGGADTQYF.

This sequence joins TRBV25-1 and TRBJ1-1, with D perhaps TRBD1 (5 bases). V was trimmed by 0 bases and J by 1 base, leaving 9 bases between them. This CDR3 is 15 amino acids long. CDR1 and CDR2 (germline): MGHDK, SYGVNS. The DNA of the CDR3 is TGTGCCAGCAGTGAATATGAGGGGCAGAACACTGAAGCTTTCTTT. This translates into CASSEYEGQNTEAFF.

In its sample, this clonotype was seen many times. This chain connects TRBV20-1 to TRBJ1-5; no definite D call. Germline CDR1 reads DFQATT; CDR2 reads SNEGSKA (reference sequence). CDR3 length equals 15 residues. V was shortened by 0 bases and J by 0 bases, with 9 bases between the two germline ends. CDR3 sequence: CSARDLKASNQPQHF. The CDR3 nucleotides read TGCAGTGCTAGAGACCTGAAGGCTAGCAATCAGCCCCAGCATTTT.

To note about this clonotype: The missing conserved phenylalanine or tryptophan at the end of this CDR3 makes a read error likely. Because the CDR3's place on the DNA is in doubt, the DNA is left out and the CDR3 is given as listed by TCRdb. The V call is TRBV5-1, the J call TRBJ2-1; the D call of TRBD1 is as the table states it, not checked on the DNA. Germline V gene lookup returns CDR1 SGHRS and CDR2 YFSETQ. The length of the CDR3 is 15 amino acids, counting both ends. The CDR3 region is CASSLEHRVPNEKFL.

This clonotype was seen repeatedly, ten times or more. V is TRBV29-1 and J is TRBJ2-7, with D possibly being TRBD1 or TRBD2 (5 bases each). The CDR3 spans 12 residues. Trimming took 5 bases from V and 5 from J, leaving 13 bases between them. In germline, CDR1 is SQVTM, CDR2 ANQGSEA. The CDR3 DNA reads as TGCAGCGTTATGAGCCTGGGGGACGAGCAGTACTTC. Its protein is CSVMSLGDEQYF.

The sample holds a few counts of this clonotype. The rearrangement uses TRBV7-2 and TRBJ2-3; either TRBD1 or TRBD2 may supply D (5 bases each). The CDR3 has 15 residues. V lost 3 bases and J 1 base, leaving 11 bases between the germline ends. Germline CDR1 reads SGHTA; CDR2 reads FQGNSA. CDR3 sequence (DNA): TGTGCCAGCAGCTTCGATGGGGGTGGCACAGATACGCAGTATTTT. As protein: CASSFDGGGTDTQYF. The variable domain in full, completed from reference TRBV7-2 and TRBJ2-3, reads GAGVSQSPSNKVTEKGKDVELRCDPISGHTALYWYRQSLGQGLEFLIYFQGNSAPDKSGLPSDRFSAERTGGSVSTLTIQRTQQEDSAVYLCASSFDGGGTDTQYFGPGTRLTVL.

This clonotype was seen a few times. The V call is TRBV7-2, the J call TRBJ2-7, with TRBD1 identical over 9 bases. CDR1 SGHTA and CDR2 FQGNSA come from the germline V gene. CDR3 length: 16 amino acids. V lost 5 bases and J lost 4; bases outside the gene matches: 12. This chain's CDR3 is CASSLSGTGSPYEQYF. CDR3 nucleotides: TGTGCCAGCAGCCTATCCGGGACAGGGTCGCCGTACGAGCAGTACTTC.

The table lists this clonotype with many counts. The chain uses TRBV29-1 and TRBJ2-7, with D possibly matching TRBD2 (6 bases). This CDR3 comprises 11 residues. CDR1 and CDR2 (germline): SQVTM, ANQGSEA. V gave up 3 bases and J gave up 9 bases, with 12 bases separating them. The CDR3 sequence is CSVDGGLGQYF. DNA for the CDR3: TGCAGCGTTGATGGGGGGTTAGGGCAGTACTTC.

The rearrangement joins TRBV5-1 to TRBJ2-1, with D tentatively TRBD1 (7 bases). Germline V CDR1 and CDR2: SGHRS, YFSETQ. The V gene lost 1 base and the J gene lost 5 bases, with 25 bases spanning the gap. The CDR3 contains 19 residues. The CDR3 nucleotides are TGCGCCAGCAGCTTGAGGATGGAGGGACAGACACTCCAAAACAATGAGCAGTTCTTC. Translation: CASSLRMEGQTLQNNEQFF.

This clonotype turned up a few times. This chain links TRBV25-1 with TRBJ1-4, with D perhaps TRBD1 (6 bases). The CDR3 length is 13 residues. Germline CDR1 is MGHDK and CDR2 is SYGVNS. V lost 11 bases and J lost 8, with 18 bases in between. The DNA for the CDR3 is TGTGCCTGTCAGGGGCCTTTAGGGGAAAAACTGTTTTTT. It is translated as CACQGPLGEKLFF.

This clonotype was found a few times. The chain joins TRBV3-1 to TRBJ2-7, with 7 bases identical to TRBD1. The CDR3 has 16 residues. J was trimmed by 3 bases and V by 1 base; bases with no gene match: 9. Germline V CDR1 and CDR2: LGHDT, YNNKEL (reference sequence). CDR3 nucleotide sequence: TGTGCCAGCAGCCAAGTCCGACAGGGTCTCAACTACGAGCAGTACTTC. Amino acids: CASSQVRQGLNYEQYF.

This clonotype occurred many times. The gene calls are TRBV20-1 and TRBJ1-4; D is possibly TRBD1 (5 bases). The V and J ends lost 0 bases and 5 bases respectively, with 7 bases between them. CDR3 length: 13 amino acids. CDR1 and CDR2 from the germline V gene are DFQATT and SNEGSKA (reference sequence). The CDR3 region has the DNA TGCAGTGCTAGAGATTGGGGGAATGAAAAACTGTTTTTT. Translation gives CSARDWGNEKLFF.

The chain combines TRBV11-1 with TRBJ2-7; maybe TRBD2 (6 bases). This CDR3 has 14 amino acids. Trimming removed 1 base at V and 6 bases at J, with 13 bases between. In germline, CDR1 is SGHAT, CDR2 FQDESV (reference sequence). The CDR3 is CASSLGDGSTEQYF. CDR3 nucleotides: TGTGCCAGCAGCTTAGGGGACGGGAGCACCGAGCAGTACTTC. The full variable domain, completed using reference TRBV11-1 and TRBJ2-7, is EAEVAQSPRYKITEKSQAVAFWCDPISGHATLYWYRQILGQGPELLVQFQDESVVDDSQLPKDRFSAERLKGVDSTLKIQPAELGDSAMYLCASSLGDGSTEQYFGPGTRLTVT.

This chain uses TRBV19 with TRBJ1-1; 7 positions match TRBD1. Germline V gene lookup returns CDR1 LNHDA and CDR2 SQIVND (reference sequence). V was pared by 9 bases and J by 4 bases, with 8 bases of the junction left unmatched. The CDR3 is 13 residues long. CDR3 sequence: CASLRDSPTEAFF. The DNA for the CDR3 is TGTGCCAGCCTCCGGGACAGTCCCACTGAAGCTTTCTTT. Variable domain in full (rest from reference TRBV19 and TRBJ1-1): DGGITQSPKYLFRKEGQNVTLSCEQNLNHDAMYWYRQDPGQGLRLIYYSQIVNDFQKGDIAEGYSVSREKKESFPLTVTSAQKNPTAFYLCASLRDSPTEAFFGQGTRLTVV.